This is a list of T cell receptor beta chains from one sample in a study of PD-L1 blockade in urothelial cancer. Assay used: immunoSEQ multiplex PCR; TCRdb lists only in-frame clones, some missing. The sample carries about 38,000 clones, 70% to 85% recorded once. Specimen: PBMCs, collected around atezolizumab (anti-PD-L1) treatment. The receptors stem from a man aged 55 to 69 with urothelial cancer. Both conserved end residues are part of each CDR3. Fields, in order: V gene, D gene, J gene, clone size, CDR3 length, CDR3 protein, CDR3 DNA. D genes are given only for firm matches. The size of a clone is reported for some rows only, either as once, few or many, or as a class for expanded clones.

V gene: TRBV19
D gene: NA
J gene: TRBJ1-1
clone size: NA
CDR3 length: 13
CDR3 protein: CASSISVNTEAFF
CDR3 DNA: TGTGCCAGTAGTATATCGGTCAACACTGAAGCTTTCTTT

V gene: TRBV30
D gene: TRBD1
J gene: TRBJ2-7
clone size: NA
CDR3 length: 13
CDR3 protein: CASTRTGASEQYF
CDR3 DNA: TGTGCCTCAACGAGGACAGGGGCGTCCGAGCAGTACTTC

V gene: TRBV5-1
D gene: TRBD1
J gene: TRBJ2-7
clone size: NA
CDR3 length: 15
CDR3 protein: CASSPPETGTYEQYF
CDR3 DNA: TGCGCCAGCAGCCCGCCGGAGACAGGGACCTACGAGCAGTACTTC

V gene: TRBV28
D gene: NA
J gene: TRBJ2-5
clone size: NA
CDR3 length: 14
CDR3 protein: CASKDKMHQETQYF
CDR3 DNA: TGTGCCAGCAAGGACAAAATGCATCAAGAGACCCAGTACTTC

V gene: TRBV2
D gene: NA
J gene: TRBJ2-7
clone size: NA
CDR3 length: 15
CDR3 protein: CASTLATDSSYEQYF
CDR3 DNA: TGTGCCAGCACCCTGGCGACTGACAGCTCCTACGAGCAGTACTTC

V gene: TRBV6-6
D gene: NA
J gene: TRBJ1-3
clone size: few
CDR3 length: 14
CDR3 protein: CASSLTGSGNTIYF
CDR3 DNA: TGTGCCAGCAGTTTAACAGGGTCGGGAAACACCATATATTTT

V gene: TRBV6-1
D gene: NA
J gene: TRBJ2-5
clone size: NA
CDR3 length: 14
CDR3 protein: CASTFAGYQETQYF
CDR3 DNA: TGTGCCAGCACCTTTGCCGGGTACCAAGAGACCCAGTACTTC

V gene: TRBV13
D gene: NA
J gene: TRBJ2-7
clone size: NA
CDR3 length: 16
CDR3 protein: CASSLGGGGWNYEQYF
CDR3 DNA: TGTGCCAGCAGCTTAGGTGGGGGCGGTTGGAACTACGAGCAGTACTTC

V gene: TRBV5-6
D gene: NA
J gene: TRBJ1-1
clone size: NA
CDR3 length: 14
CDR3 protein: CASRGRALGTEAFF
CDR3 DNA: TGTGCCAGCCGAGGGCGGGCGCTGGGTACTGAAGCTTTCTTT

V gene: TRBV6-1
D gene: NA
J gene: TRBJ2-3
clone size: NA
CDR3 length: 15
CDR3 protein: CASSLQGTSTDTQYF
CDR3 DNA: TGTGCCAGCAGTCTACAGGGTACTAGCACAGATACGCAGTATTTT

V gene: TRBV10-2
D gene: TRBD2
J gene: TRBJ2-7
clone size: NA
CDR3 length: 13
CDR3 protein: CASSESREDEQYF
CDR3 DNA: TGCGCCAGCAGTGAGTCGCGGGAGGACGAGCAGTACTTC

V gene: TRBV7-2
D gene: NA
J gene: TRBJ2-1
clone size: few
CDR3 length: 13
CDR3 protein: CASSSGLGDEQFF
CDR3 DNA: TGTGCCAGCAGCTCGGGACTGGGGGATGAGCAGTTCTTC

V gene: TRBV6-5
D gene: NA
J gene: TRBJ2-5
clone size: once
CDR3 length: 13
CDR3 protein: CASSPQGSETQYF
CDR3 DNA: TGTGCCAGCAGTCCACAGGGTTCAGAGACCCAGTACTTC

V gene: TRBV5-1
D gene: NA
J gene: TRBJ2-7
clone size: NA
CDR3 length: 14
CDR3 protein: CASSLAVSSYEQYF
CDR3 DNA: TGCGCCAGCAGCTTGGCTGTCAGCTCCTACGAGCAGTACTTC

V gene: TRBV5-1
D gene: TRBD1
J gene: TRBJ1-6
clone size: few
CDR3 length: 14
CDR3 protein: CASSPGTGDSPLHF
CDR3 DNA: TGCGCCAGCAGTCCCGGGACAGGGGATTCACCCCTCCACTTT

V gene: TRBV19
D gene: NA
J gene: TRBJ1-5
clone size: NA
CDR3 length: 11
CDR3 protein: CASSIGEPQHF
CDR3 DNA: TGTGCCAGTAGTATAGGCGAGCCCCAGCATTTT

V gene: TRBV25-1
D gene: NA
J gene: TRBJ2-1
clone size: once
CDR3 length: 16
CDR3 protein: CASSEPTTGEDNEQFF
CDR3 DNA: TGTGCCAGCAGTGAGCCCACGACAGGAGAGGACAATGAGCAGTTCTTC

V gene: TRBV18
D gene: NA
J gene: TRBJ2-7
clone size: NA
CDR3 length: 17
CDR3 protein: CASSPPYGSGRDYEQYF
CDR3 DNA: TGTGCCAGCTCACCACCCTACGGGAGCGGAAGAGACTACGAGCAGTACTTC

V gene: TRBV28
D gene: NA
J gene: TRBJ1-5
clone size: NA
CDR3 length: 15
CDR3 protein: CASATGGGGGQPQHF
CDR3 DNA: TGTGCCAGCGCTACCGGAGGGGGAGGGGGTCAGCCCCAGCATTTT

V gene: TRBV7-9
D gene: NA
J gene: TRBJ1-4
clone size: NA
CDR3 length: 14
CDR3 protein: CASSLGGWEEKLFF
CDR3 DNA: TGTGCCAGCAGCTTAGGCGGGTGGGAAGAAAAACTGTTTTTT

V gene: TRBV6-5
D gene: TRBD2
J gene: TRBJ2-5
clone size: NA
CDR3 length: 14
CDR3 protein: CASRPAGASETQYF
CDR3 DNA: TGTGCCAGCAGACCAGCGGGGGCCTCGGAGACCCAGTACTTC

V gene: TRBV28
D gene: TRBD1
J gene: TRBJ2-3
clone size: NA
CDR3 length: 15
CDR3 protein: CASSVGGTGTDTQYF
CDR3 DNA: TGTGCCAGCAGTGTCGGGGGGACAGGGACAGATACGCAGTATTTT

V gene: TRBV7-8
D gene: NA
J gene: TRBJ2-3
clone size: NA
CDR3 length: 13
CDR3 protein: CASALGVEDTQYF
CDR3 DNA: TGTGCCAGCGCTCTTGGAGTTGAAGATACGCAGTATTTT

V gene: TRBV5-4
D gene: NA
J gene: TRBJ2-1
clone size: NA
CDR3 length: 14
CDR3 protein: CASSLDQANNEQFF
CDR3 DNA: TGTGCCAGCAGCTTGGATCAGGCGAACAATGAGCAGTTCTTC

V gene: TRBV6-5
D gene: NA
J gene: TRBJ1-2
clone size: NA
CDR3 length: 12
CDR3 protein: CASRTGSYGYTF
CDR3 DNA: TGTGCCAGCAGAACAGGATCTTATGGCTACACCTTC

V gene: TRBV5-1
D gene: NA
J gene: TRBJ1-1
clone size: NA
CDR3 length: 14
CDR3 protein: CASSLSAVATEAFF
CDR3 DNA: TGCGCCAGCAGCTTGTCGGCGGTGGCCACTGAAGCTTTCTTT

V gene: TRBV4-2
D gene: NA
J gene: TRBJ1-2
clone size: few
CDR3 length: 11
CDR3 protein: CASSSRYGYTF
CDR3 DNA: TGTGCCAGCAGCAGCCGCTATGGCTACACCTTC

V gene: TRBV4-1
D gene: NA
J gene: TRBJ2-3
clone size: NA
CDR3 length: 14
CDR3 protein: CASSQELGGAPPYF
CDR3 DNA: TGCGCCAGCAGCCAAGAACTAGGGGGGGCCCCGCCGTATTTT

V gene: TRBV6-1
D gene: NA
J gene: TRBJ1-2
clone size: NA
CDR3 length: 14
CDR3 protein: CASSEALPGWGYTF
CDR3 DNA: TGTGCCAGCAGTGAAGCGCTTCCCGGGTGGGGCTACACCTTC

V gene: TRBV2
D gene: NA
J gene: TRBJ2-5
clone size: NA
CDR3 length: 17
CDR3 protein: CASSEGTDLTIQETQYF
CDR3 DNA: TGTGCCAGCAGTGAAGGGACAGATCTCACCATCCAAGAGACCCAGTACTTC

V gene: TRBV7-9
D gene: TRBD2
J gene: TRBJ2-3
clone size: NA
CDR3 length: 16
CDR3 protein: CASSLGLAGSTDTQYF
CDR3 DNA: TGTGCCAGCAGCTTAGGGCTAGCGGGGAGCACAGATACGCAGTATTTT

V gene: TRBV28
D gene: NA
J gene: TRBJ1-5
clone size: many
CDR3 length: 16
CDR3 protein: CASSPPWTVSHQPQHF
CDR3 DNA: TGTGCCAGCAGTCCACCCTGGACAGTCTCACATCAGCCCCAGCATTTT

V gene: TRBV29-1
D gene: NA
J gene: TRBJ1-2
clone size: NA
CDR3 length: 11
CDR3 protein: CSAGTSNGYTF
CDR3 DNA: TGCAGCGCCGGGACTAGCAATGGCTACACCTTC

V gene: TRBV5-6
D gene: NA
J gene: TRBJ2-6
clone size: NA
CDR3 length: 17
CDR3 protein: CASSRQVLSSGANVLTF
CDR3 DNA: TGTGCCAGCAGTCGACAGGTACTAAGCTCTGGGGCCAACGTCCTGACTTTC

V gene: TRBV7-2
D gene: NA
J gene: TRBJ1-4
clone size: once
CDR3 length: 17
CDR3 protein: CASSFFYEGYSNEKLFF
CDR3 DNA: TGTGCCAGCAGCTTCTTCTATGAGGGTTACTCTAATGAAAAACTGTTTTTT

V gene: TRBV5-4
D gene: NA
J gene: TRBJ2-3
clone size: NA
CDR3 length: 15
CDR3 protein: CASSLSQGHTDTQYF
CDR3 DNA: TGTGCCAGCAGCTTGAGTCAGGGGCACACAGATACGCAGTATTTT

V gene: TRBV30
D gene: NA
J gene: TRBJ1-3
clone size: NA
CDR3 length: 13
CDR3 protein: CAWSVKGRNTIYF
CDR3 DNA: TGTGCCTGGAGTGTAAAGGGGAGGAACACCATATATTTT

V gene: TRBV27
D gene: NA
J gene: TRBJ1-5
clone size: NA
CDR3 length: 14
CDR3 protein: CASSQGSVNQPQHF
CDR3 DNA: TGTGCCAGCAGTCAGGGGAGTGTGAATCAGCCCCAGCATTTT

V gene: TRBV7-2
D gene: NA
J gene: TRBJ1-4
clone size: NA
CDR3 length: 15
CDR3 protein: CASSWGGVPGEKLFF
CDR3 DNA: TGTGCCAGCAGCTGGGGAGGGGTCCCGGGTGAAAAACTGTTTTTT

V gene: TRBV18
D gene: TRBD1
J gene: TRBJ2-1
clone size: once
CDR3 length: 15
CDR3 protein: CASSPEGQGYNEQFF
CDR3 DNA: TGTGCCAGCTCACCAGAAGGACAGGGCTACAATGAGCAGTTCTTC

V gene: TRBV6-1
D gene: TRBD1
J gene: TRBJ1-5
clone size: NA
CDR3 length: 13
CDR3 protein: CASRQDRGQPQHF
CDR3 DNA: TGTGCCAGCAGGCAGGACAGGGGTCAGCCCCAGCATTTT

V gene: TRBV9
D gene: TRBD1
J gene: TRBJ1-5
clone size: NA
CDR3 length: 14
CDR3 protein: CASSVEAGGQPQHF
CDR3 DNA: TGTGCCAGCAGCGTAGAGGCAGGGGGCCAGCCCCAGCATTTT

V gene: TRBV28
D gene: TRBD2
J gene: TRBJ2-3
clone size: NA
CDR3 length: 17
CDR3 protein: CASSPLAGSPSTDTQYF
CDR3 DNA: TGTGCCAGCAGTCCTTTAGCGGGGTCGCCTAGCACAGATACGCAGTATTTT

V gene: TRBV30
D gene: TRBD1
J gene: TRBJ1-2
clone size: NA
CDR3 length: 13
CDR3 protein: CACINRGQAGYTF
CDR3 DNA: TGTGCCTGTATAAACAGGGGGCAAGCAGGCTACACCTTC

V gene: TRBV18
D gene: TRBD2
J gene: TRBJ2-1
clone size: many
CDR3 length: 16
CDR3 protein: CASSPGGGSSYNEQFF
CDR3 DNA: TGTGCCAGCTCACCAGGCGGGGGTAGCTCCTACAATGAGCAGTTCTTC

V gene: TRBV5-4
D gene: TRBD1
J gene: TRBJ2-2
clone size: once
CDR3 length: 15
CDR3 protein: CASSWGTGERGELFF
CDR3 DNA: TGTGCCAGCAGCTGGGGGACAGGGGAGCGCGGGGAGCTGTTTTTT

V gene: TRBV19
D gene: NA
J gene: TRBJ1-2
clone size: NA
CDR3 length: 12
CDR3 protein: CASSKQEYGYTF
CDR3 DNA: TGTGCCAGTAGTAAACAGGAATATGGCTACACCTTC

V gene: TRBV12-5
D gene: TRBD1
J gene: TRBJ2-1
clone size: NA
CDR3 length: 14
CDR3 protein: CASGSGQGADEQFF
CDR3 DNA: TGTGCTAGTGGCTCCGGACAGGGGGCGGATGAGCAGTTCTTC

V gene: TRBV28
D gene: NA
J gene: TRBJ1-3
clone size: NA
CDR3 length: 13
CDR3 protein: CASGRLSGNTIYF
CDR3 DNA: TGTGCCAGCGGGAGACTCTCTGGAAACACCATATATTTT

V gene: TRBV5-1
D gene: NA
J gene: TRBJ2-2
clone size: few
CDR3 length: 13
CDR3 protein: CASSTDSTGELFF
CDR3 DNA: TGCGCCAGCAGCACAGACAGTACCGGGGAGCTGTTTTTT

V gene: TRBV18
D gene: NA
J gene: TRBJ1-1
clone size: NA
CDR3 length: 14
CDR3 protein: CASSQYRQDPEAFF
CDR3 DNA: TGTGCCAGCTCACAGTACCGACAGGACCCTGAAGCTTTCTTT

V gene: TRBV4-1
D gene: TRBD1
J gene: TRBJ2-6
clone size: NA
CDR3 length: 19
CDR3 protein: CASSQVGTGGSTGANVLTF
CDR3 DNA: TGCGCCAGCAGCCAAGTCGGGACAGGGGGCTCCACTGGGGCCAACGTCCTGACTTTC

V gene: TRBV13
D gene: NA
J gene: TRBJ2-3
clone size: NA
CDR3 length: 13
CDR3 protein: CASSLGNTDTQYF
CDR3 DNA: TGTGCCAGCAGCTTAGGTAACACAGATACGCAGTATTTT

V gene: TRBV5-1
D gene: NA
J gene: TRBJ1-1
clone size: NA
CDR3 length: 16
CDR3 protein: CASSLAGRVEGTEAFF
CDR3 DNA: TGCGCCAGCAGCTTGGCCGGACGGGTTGAGGGCACTGAAGCTTTCTTT

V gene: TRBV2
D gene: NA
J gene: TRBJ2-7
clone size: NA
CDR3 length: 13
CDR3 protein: CASSEGGLYEQYF
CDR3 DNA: TGTGCCAGCAGTGAAGGGGGCCTCTACGAGCAGTACTTC

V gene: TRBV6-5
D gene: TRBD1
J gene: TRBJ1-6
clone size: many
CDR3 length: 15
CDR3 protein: CASSKDRGFDSPLHF
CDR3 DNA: TGTGCCAGCAGCAAGGACAGGGGTTTTGATTCACCCCTCCACTTT

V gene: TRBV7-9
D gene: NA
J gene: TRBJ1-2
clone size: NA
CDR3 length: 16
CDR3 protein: CASTPHVGGAQGGYTF
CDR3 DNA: TGTGCCAGCACCCCCCACGTAGGTGGGGCGCAAGGTGGCTACACCTTC

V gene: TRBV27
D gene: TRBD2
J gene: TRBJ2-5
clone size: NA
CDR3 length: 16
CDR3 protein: CASSLVPAGGPKTQYF
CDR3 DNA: TGTGCCAGCAGTTTAGTTCCAGCGGGGGGGCCGAAGACCCAGTACTTC

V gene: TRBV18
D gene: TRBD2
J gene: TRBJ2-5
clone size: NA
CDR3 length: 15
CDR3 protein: CASSPTSGDQETQYF
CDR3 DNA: TGTGCCAGCTCACCGACTAGCGGGGACCAAGAGACCCAGTACTTC